This entry features one T cell receptor (beta chain) sequence. Its antigen remains unknown. These data belong to a study of CD8+ T cells in alopecia areata. Study overall: Tofacitinib treatment spanned 6 to 18 months, with 6 months off drug afterward. Study conclusions and caveats: Researchers report lesional scalp, most notably alopecia totalis/universalis, outstripped normal scalp in clonality.

From germline, CDR1 is GTSNPN and CDR2 SVGIG (reference sequence). V was pared by 2 bases and J by 10 bases, with 6 bases between. The CDR3 is made up of 10 amino acids. It was from alopecia areata patients that lesional scalp punch biopsies and peripheral blood were collected. RNA extraction and reverse transcription yielded cDNA as sequencing template. Repertoires were generated with immunoSEQ multiplex PCR, while TCRdb's copy carries only in-frame clones and drops some. The data contain 150,000 to 200,000 clones, around 64% of them singletons. The clonotype originates from a human donor with alopecia areata. V is TRBV30 and J is TRBJ2-1; D remains ambiguous. Sequences were derived from CD8+ T cells sorted from blood, sampled at week 0. The CDR3 sequence is CAWSRGEQFF. The DNA of the CDR3 is TGTGCCTGGAGTCGTGGCGAGCAGTTCTTC.